The 6 T cell receptor beta chains below come from one sample, sequenced in a study of vaccination effects on CD4 cells after COVID-19. Viral peptide pools were used in the ViraFEST assay to expand antigen-specific CD4+ T cells, and sequencing came afterward. An approximately ten-day culture period preceded the isolation of CD4+ T cells. It was between March and December 2020 that the person had a SARS-CoV-2 infection confirmed by PCR. The antigens for these receptors are not known. The method was immunoSEQ multiplex PCR; TCRdb's version includes in-frame clones alone and lacks a portion of them. The sample consists of fewer than 30,000 clones, more than 75% of them appearing once. Here the sequenced sample was CD4+ T cells from PBMCs cultured with HCoV-NL63 spike peptides, taken before COVID-19 vaccination. The receptor set was obtained from a human donor who had a prior SARS-CoV-2 infection.

The chain carries TRBV3-1 (or the pseudogene TRBV3-2) and TRBJ2-3; D is possibly TRBD2 (7 bases). The CDR3 loop spans 16 amino acids. V dropped 1 base and J dropped 9 bases, with 20 bases sitting between them. Per the germline V gene, CDR1 is LGHDT and CDR2 is YNNKEL (reference sequence). The CDR3 sequence is CASSQAGAGAEGTQYF. In nucleotides, the CDR3 is TGTGCCAGCAGCCAAGCGGGGGCGGGAGCTGAAGGAACGCAGTATTTT.

The J gene is TRBJ2-7, the V gene TRBV6-5, with TRBD1 identical over 7 bases. This CDR3 has 15 residues. Germline CDR1 reads MNHEY; CDR2 reads SVGAGI. Losses at the gene ends were 2 bases for V and 3 bases for J; bases not matched to a gene: 7. The CDR3 loop reads CASSYAPGQHYEQYF. DNA for the CDR3: TGTGCCAGCAGTTACGCGCCGGGACAGCACTACGAGCAGTACTTC.

The chain uses TRBV7-9 and TRBJ2-7; TRBD1 matches at 9 bases. The CDR3 is 14 amino acids. Trimming removed 1 base from V and 7 bases from J; junction bases left unmatched: 5. Germline lookup yields CDR1 SEHNR and CDR2 FQNEAQ (reference sequence). The CDR3 region is CASSLGDRVVEQYF. The CDR3 DNA reads TGTGCCAGCAGCTTAGGGGACAGGGTGGTTGAGCAGTACTTC.

This clone was counted a single time. The chain recombines TRBV9 with TRBJ1-1; TRBD1 matches at 9 bases. Germline CDR1 and CDR2: SGDLS and YYNGEE. The CDR3 totals 15 residues. V shed 0 bases and J 8 bases; nucleotides not matched to a gene: 8. Here the CDR3 DNA reads TGTGCCAGCAGCGTAGGTGGGACAGGGCCCGAAGAAGCTTTCTTT. Residues: CASSVGGTGPEEAFF.

There are a few counts of this clone. The CDR3 coding sequence is TGCGCCAGCAGATCATCCGGGACAGCCTACGAGCAGTACTTC. Translated: CASRSSGTAYEQYF. This chain connects TRBV5-1 to TRBJ2-7; 7 bases line up with TRBD1. Germline CDR1 reads SGHRS; CDR2 reads YFSETQ. CDR3 length: 14 amino acids. V lost 5 bases to trimming and J lost 2 bases; unmatched junction nucleotides: 7. Supplemented by reference TRBV5-1 and TRBJ2-7, the full variable domain reads KAGVTQTPRYLIKTRGQQVTLSCSPISGHRSVSWYQQTPGQGLQFLFEYFSETQRNKGNFPGRFSGRQFSNSRSEMNVSTLELGDSALYLCASRSSGTAYEQYFGPGTRLTVT.

V usage is TRBV15 and J usage is TRBJ2-3; no clear D gene. The germline gives CDR1 LNHNV, CDR2 YYDKDF (reference sequence). The CDR3 loop spans 16 amino acids. Trimming stripped 1 base from V and 2 bases from J, with 13 bases between. The CDR3 spells CATSRGPPMTTDTQYF. CDR3 bases: TGTGCCACCAGCAGAGGCCCCCCGATGACCACAGATACGCAGTATTTT.